This T cell receptor beta chain was sequenced during a study of blood T cell repertoires in COVID-19. This CDR3 region has 14 residues. Looked up from germline, CDR1 is LNHNV and CDR2 is YYDKDF (reference sequence). V lost 3 bases to trimming and J lost 0 bases, with 8 bases between them. Profiled with immunoSEQ multiplex PCR; TCRdb holds only in-frame clones, not every one. There are approximately 28,000 clones in the sample; 81% occur only once, and around 16% lies in the top ten. This sequence joins TRBV15 and TRBJ1-1; D remains ambiguous. The sequence was collected from a woman between 55 and 75 years old with acute or convalescent COVID-19. Sequencing input: peripheral blood. CDR3 sequence reads: CATSRAGMNTEAFF. As DNA, the CDR3 is TGTGCCACCAGCAGGGCGGGGATGAACACTGAAGCTTTCTTT. The full variable domain, in which reference TRBV15 and TRBJ1-1 provide the parts outside the CDR3, is DAMVIQNPRYQVTQFGKPVTLSCSQTLNHNVMYWYQQKSSQAPKLLFHYYDKDFNNEADTPDNFQSRRPNTSFCFLDIRSPGLGDTAMYLCATSRAGMNTEAFFGQGTRLTVV.